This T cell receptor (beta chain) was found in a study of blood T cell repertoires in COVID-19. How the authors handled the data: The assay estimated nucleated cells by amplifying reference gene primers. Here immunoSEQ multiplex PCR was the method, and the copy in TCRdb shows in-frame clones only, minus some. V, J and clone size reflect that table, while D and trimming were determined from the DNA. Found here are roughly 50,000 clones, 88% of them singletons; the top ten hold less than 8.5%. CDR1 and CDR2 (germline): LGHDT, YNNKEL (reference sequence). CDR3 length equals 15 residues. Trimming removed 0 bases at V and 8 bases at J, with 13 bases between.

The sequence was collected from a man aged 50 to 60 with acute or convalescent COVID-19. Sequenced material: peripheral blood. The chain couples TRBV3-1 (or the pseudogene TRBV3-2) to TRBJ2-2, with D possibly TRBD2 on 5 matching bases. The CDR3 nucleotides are TGTGCCAGCAGCCAAGATACGGCTAGCAGAGGGGAGCTGTTTTTT. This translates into CASSQDTASRGELFF.